The clone carrying this TCR beta chain was found once. Antigen unknown. The data belong to a study of cytomegalovirus exposure and HLA in healthy donors. Broader study findings: Later on, a genetic analysis was performed. It linked a missense variant in DCLRE1C with V- and J-gene trimming of TCR beta. DRB1 had the most TCR associations and HLA-C the fewest, a later analysis found, with rates varying by HLA locus. Excluded: some indistinguishable V segments such as TRBV6-2 and TRBV6-3.

PCR employed 60 Vbeta and 13 Jbeta primers. Some clones are missing from TCRdb's copy, which holds only in-frame ones; the method was immunoSEQ multiplex PCR. There are about 170,000 clones in the sample; roughly 79% occur only once, and approximately 2.2% lies in the top ten. Germline loops: CDR1 MGHDK, CDR2 SYGVNS. V was trimmed by 7 bases and J by 7 bases, leaving 17 bases between them. This CDR3 has 13 amino acids. The material sequenced was PBMCs. The TCR sequence derives from a young woman in good health and CMV-seropositive. The chain recombines TRBV25-1 with TRBJ2-7, with a possible D match to TRBD2 (7 bases). In nucleotides, the CDR3 is TGTGCCAGCACCGAAGGGGGAGGGGAGGAGCAGTACTTC. It encodes CASTEGGGEEQYF.